This T cell receptor (beta chain) stems from a study of vaccination and CD4 T cells after COVID-19. The Oncomine TCR Beta short-read assay sequenced DNA from cultured CD4+ T cells. TCRdb re-derived calls from the PCR reads in MiXCR, one entry per CDR3 protein. This sample has some 15,000 distinct CDR3 sequences, with 55% to 75% found just once. CDR3 size: 12 residues. In germline, CDR1 is SGHNT, CDR2 YENEEA. V lost 5 bases and J 7 bases, leaving 9 bases between the germline ends. Regarding treatment: approximately 10-day PBMC culture with coronavirus spike peptide pools or control peptides (ViraFEST assay). Half the medium was exchanged for fresh IL-2 medium on days 3 and 7. Details on this clonotype: Its antigen is as yet unknown.

The gene calls are TRBV11-3 and TRBJ1-5; D is ambiguous. The receptor was derived from a human donor who had recovered from COVID-19. The material sequenced was CD4+ T cells from blood, cultured in vitro. The CDR3 sequence is CASSHHAQPQHF. CDR3 coding DNA: TGTGCCAGCAGCCATCACGCCCAGCCCCAGCATTTT.